This entry lists 26 T cell receptor beta chains sequenced from one sample in a study of T cells after yellow fever vaccination. TCRdb used MiXCR to reprocess the 5' RACE reads, holding one entry per CDR3 protein. This repertoire shows about 120,000 distinct CDR3 sequences, around 7.2% found once; its top ten account for over 2.5%. Here the sequenced sample was CD4+ T cells sorted from PBMCs, taken more than 35 days after the first yellow fever vaccination. The receptors stem from a man aged 18 to 30 who received the YFV17D yellow fever vaccine.

Only a few counts were recorded for this clonotype. The J gene is TRBJ1-1, the V gene TRBV18; D possibly corresponds to TRBD1 (6 bases). With 0 bases removed from V and 7 bases from J, the gap between germline ends came to 27 bases. The V gene's germline CDR1 is KGHSH and CDR2 LQKENI. The CDR3 spans 19 residues. The CDR3 DNA reads TGTGCCAGCTCACCACCGTTGGTTTACAGGGAGTGGGGGGATTATGAAGCTTTCTTT. Its protein is CASSPPLVYREWGDYEAFF.

This clonotype has more than one count but fewer than ten. The gene calls are TRBV2 and TRBJ2-5, with 7 nucleotides matching TRBD2. The CDR3 is 12 residues long. The V and J ends lost 7 bases and 4 bases, in that order; junction bases with no gene match: 3. The germline V gene has CDR1 SNHLY and CDR2 FYNNEI. The CDR3 coding sequence is TGTGCCAGCAACCGCGGGGGAGAGACCCAGTACTTC. Encoded protein: CASNRGGETQYF.

The chain employs TRBV5-1 and TRBJ2-3; tentative D call: TRBD1 (6 bases). Trimming cost V 2 bases and J 6 bases, with 13 bases left between them. Per the germline V gene, CDR1 is SGHRS and CDR2 is YFSETQ. This CDR3 contains 14 residues. This CDR3 reads CASSLGQLEDTQYF. CDR3 sequence (DNA): TGCGCCAGCAGCTTAGGACAGTTAGAGGATACGCAGTATTTT.

This clonotype turned up a few times. The chain recombines TRBV7-9 with TRBJ2-1; D gene unclear. V was cut by 6 bases and J by 10 bases, with 10 bases left in between. CDR3 length equals 11 residues. Germline V gene sequence: CDR1 SEHNR, CDR2 FQNEAQ (reference sequence). The CDR3 spells CASSGLREQFF. The CDR3 nucleotides are TGTGCCAGCAGTGGGTTACGGGAGCAGTTCTTC. Full variable domain (rest looked up from reference TRBV7-9 and TRBJ2-1): DTGVSQNPRHKITKRGQNVTFRCDPISEHNRLYWYRQTLGQGPEFLTYFQNEAQLEKSRLLSDRFSAERPKGSFSTLEIQRTEQGDSAMYLCASSGLREQFFGPGTRLTVL.

This clonotype was picked up a small number of times. V usage is TRBV30 and J usage is TRBJ2-7; D possibly corresponds to TRBD2 (5 bases). V dropped 0 bases and J dropped 3 bases, with 9 bases sitting between them. This CDR3 contains 13 residues. Germline V gene sequence: CDR1 GTSNPN, CDR2 SVGIG (reference sequence). CDR3 sequence (DNA): TGTGCCTGGAGTGTACAAGGAGGCTACGAGCAGTACTTC. Translating it yields CAWSVQGGYEQYF.

In its sample, this clonotype was seen many times. The genes are TRBV6-5 and TRBJ2-5, with D perhaps assigned TRBD1 or TRBD2 (5 bases each). The germline CDR1 and CDR2 sequences are MNHEY and SVGAGI. The V and J ends lost 0 bases and 5 bases respectively, with 16 bases between them. CDR3 size: 16 residues. DNA of the CDR3: TGTGCCAGCAGTTACTCGGTGCCGGGGCTGGGGGAGACCCAGTACTTC. It is translated as CASSYSVPGLGETQYF.

There are many counts of this clonotype. The chain's CDR3 is CASSSPSRGRETQYF. The CDR3 nucleotides are TGTGCCAGCAGTTCACCCTCCCGGGGTCGGGAGACCCAGTACTTC. This chain links TRBV6-5 with TRBJ2-5, with a weak D call TRBD2 (5 bases). In germline, CDR1 is MNHEY, CDR2 SVGAGI. V was shortened by 4 bases and J by 5 bases, with 17 bases between the two germline ends. The CDR3 runs to 15 residues.

This clonotype came up a few times. V is TRBV20-1 and J is TRBJ1-2, with TRBD1 as a possible D gene (6 bases). Deletions cut 6 bases from V and 6 bases from J, with 14 bases between. The CDR3 sequence is 12 residues long. Germline assignment: CDR1 DFQATT and CDR2 SNEGSKA (reference sequence). This chain's CDR3 is CSALRGINGYTF. The DNA for the CDR3 is TGCAGTGCCCTCAGGGGAATCAATGGCTACACCTTC.

This clonotype was seen repeatedly, ten times or more. J is TRBJ2-5 and V is TRBV7-2; D is undetermined. CDR3 length equals 14 residues. Per the germline V gene, CDR1 is SGHTA and CDR2 is FQGNSA. The V gene lost 7 bases and the J gene lost 0 bases, with 12 bases spanning the gap. CDR3 amino acids: CASNKASYQETQYF. The CDR3 DNA reads TGTGCCAGCAATAAGGCATCTTACCAAGAGACCCAGTACTTC.

This clonotype was found many times. The chain links TRBV5-6 to TRBJ1-2; 9 bases map to TRBD1. The CDR3 consists of 14 residues. CDR1 and CDR2 from the germline V gene are SGHDT and YYEEEE. The J segment lost 2 bases and the V segment lost 6 bases, leaving 5 bases of the junction unmatched. CDR3 residues: CASNLGQGNYGYTF. The CDR3 coding sequence is TGTGCCAGCAACCTAGGACAGGGGAACTATGGCTACACCTTC.

Only a few counts were recorded for this clonotype. V usage is TRBV5-4 and J usage is TRBJ2-2; D remains unclear. The germline V and J ends were trimmed by 0 bases and 4 bases, with 7 bases remaining between them. In germline, CDR1 is SGHNT, CDR2 YYREEE (reference sequence). The CDR3 is 14 residues long. Here the CDR3 DNA reads TGTGCCAGCAGCTTGGTATCTGGCACCGGGGAGCTGTTTTTT. Translating gives CASSLVSGTGELFF. Full variable domain (remainder filled in from reference TRBV5-4 and TRBJ2-2): ETGVTQSPTHLIKTRGQQVTLRCSSQSGHNTVSWYQQALGQGPQFIFQYYREEENGRGNFPPRFSGLQFPNYSSELNVNALELDDSALYLCASSLVSGTGELFFGEGSRLTVL.

Ten or more counts support this clonotype. This chain uses TRBV11-2 with TRBJ2-2; D unresolved. Germline CDR1 and CDR2: SGHAT and FQNNGV. This CDR3 is 14 amino acids long. Trimming took 5 bases from V and 1 from J, leaving 8 bases between them. Here the CDR3 reads CASSLRLNTGELFF. CDR3 nucleotides: TGTGCCAGCAGCCTCAGATTGAACACCGGGGAGCTGTTTTTT.

Turning to this clonotype: One base away lies a much larger clone, so this may be a sequencing read error. The chain uses TRBV5-1 and TRBJ2-5, with D possibly being TRBD2 (5 bases). Trimming took off 0 bases at V and 5 bases at J, with 11 bases between the two ends. Germline V gives CDR1 SGHRS, CDR2 YFSETQ. This CDR3 has 14 amino acids. The DNA for the CDR3 is TGCGCCAGCAGCTTGGCTAGCTATAGGGAGACCCAGTACTTC. Residues: CASSLASYRETQYF.

Notes on this clonotype: This may be a read error: a much more frequent sequence differs by one nucleotide. The chain is built from TRBV27 and TRBJ1-6; D call uncertain. CDR3 length: 13 amino acids. CDR1 is MNHEY and CDR2 is SMNVEV in the germline V gene (reference sequence). The CDR3 coding sequence is TGTGCCAGCAGTTTCCGGATTAATACACCCCTCCACTTT. Translating gives CASSFRINTPLHF.

The sample holds a few counts of this clonotype. The chain combines TRBV7-2 with TRBJ1-1; no firm D call. The CDR3 is 13 amino acids. Germline CDR1 reads SGHTA; CDR2 reads FQGNSA. Trimming left V 2 bases short and J 3 bases short, with 7 bases between. The CDR3 nucleotides are TGTGCCAGCAGCTTAAAGTGGGACACTGAAGCTTTCTTT. Translating it yields CASSLKWDTEAFF.

This clonotype came up many times. The chain uses TRBV19 and TRBJ2-1; 7 bases are a match to TRBD1. The CDR3 runs 14 residues. Per the germline V gene, CDR1 is LNHDA and CDR2 is SQIVND (reference sequence). The junction had 6 bases not matched to a gene; V was cut back by 5 bases and J by 5 bases. For the CDR3, the DNA is TGTGCCAGTAGTCTCCGGGACAGAGACAATGAGCAGTTCTTC. Translating it yields CASSLRDRDNEQFF.

There are many counts of this clonotype. The chain combines TRBV2 with TRBJ2-7, with D possibly matching TRBD1 (5 bases). Germline V lookup: CDR1 SNHLY, CDR2 FYNNEI. V lost 8 bases, J lost 2 bases, and 16 bases lay in between. The CDR3 totals 14 residues. DNA of the CDR3: TGTGCCAGCGGCGATGGACACTTGACCTACGAGCAGTACTTC. Protein sequence: CASGDGHLTYEQYF.

This rearrangement joins TRBV7-2 to TRBJ2-5, with D hard to call. The CDR3 totals 11 residues. V lost 5 bases and J lost 7, with 8 bases in between. Germline V gene sequence: CDR1 SGHTA, CDR2 FQGNSA. CDR3 sequence: CASSLNVTQYF. The DNA for the CDR3 is TGTGCCAGCAGCCTAAATGTGACCCAGTACTTC. Full variable domain (remainder filled in from reference TRBV7-2 and TRBJ2-5): GAGVSQSPSNKVTEKGKDVELRCDPISGHTALYWYRQSLGQGLEFLIYFQGNSAPDKSGLPSDRFSAERTGGSVSTLTIQRTQQEDSAVYLCASSLNVTQYFGPGTRLLVL.

This clonotype was recorded many times. An end of the junction does not agree with germline; a read error may underlie this. The J gene is TRBJ1-2, the V gene TRBV12-3 or TRBV12-4; D gene unclear. CDR3 length equals 11 residues. DNA of the CDR3: TGTGCCAGCGGCCGGGTTGGGATGTTGTACTTC. The encoded protein is CASGRVGMLYF.

This clonotype was counted ten times or more. The chain employs TRBV7-6 and TRBJ2-3; D might be TRBD2 (5 bases). The ends were cut back, 4 bases at V and 6 bases at J, with 14 bases in the middle. CDR3 length equals 14 residues. The germline V gene encodes CDR1 SGHVS and CDR2 FNYEAQ. The CDR3 region has the DNA TGTGCCAGCAGCTATCGGACTGCGACGGATACGCAGTATTTT. Its protein product is CASSYRTATDTQYF.

The table lists this clonotype with a few counts. The chain couples TRBV7-2 to TRBJ2-6; perhaps TRBD2 as D (5 bases). CDR1 SGHTA and CDR2 FQGNSA come from the germline V gene. This CDR3 contains 17 residues. Trimming removed 5 bases at V and 0 bases at J, with 14 bases between. The CDR3: CASSRTSGTSGANVLTF. Written as DNA, the CDR3 is TGTGCCAGCAGCCGCACAAGCGGTACCTCTGGGGCCAACGTCCTGACTTTC.

In this sample, this clonotype turned up many times. The chain recombines TRBV7-2 with TRBJ2-5; TRBD2 matches 10 bases. The CDR3 runs 14 residues. Germline CDR1 SGHTA, CDR2 FQGNSA. V trimming: 5 bases; J trimming: 5 bases; junction bases outside the gene matches: 5. CDR3 protein: CASSPGLAWETQYF. The CDR3, as DNA: TGTGCCAGCAGCCCGGGACTAGCGTGGGAGACCCAGTACTTC.

The table lists this clonotype with many counts. The rearrangement joins TRBV6-2 or TRBV6-3 to TRBJ2-3; D gene uncertain. This CDR3 has 12 amino acids. With 6 bases removed from V and 6 bases from J, the gap between germline ends came to 10 bases. The germline V gene encodes CDR1 MNHEY and CDR2 SVGEGT. The CDR3 region is CASSNLADTQYF. In DNA, the CDR3 is TGTGCCAGCAGCAACCTGGCGGATACGCAGTATTTT.

This clonotype appeared many times. This chain joins TRBV5-1 and TRBJ1-3, with a weak D call TRBD1 (5 bases). CDR1 is SGHRS, CDR2 YFSETQ, per germline. V shed 3 bases and J shed 0 bases, with 16 bases lying between them. This CDR3 spans 17 amino acids. The CDR3 is CASSWGGRPDSGNTIYF. For the CDR3, the DNA is TGCGCCAGCAGCTGGGGGGGTAGACCTGACTCTGGAAACACCATATATTTT.

This clonotype appeared many times. The V and J genes are TRBV5-5 and TRBJ2-7, with D maybe TRBD2 (5 bases). V gave up 7 bases and J gave up 1 base, with 12 bases separating them. The CDR3 sequence is 13 residues long. CDR1 is SGHKS and CDR2 is YYEKEE in the germline V gene (reference sequence). CDR3 in amino acids: CASRGPGSYEQYF. The CDR3 DNA is TGTGCCAGCCGTGGGCCGGGATCCTACGAGCAGTACTTC.

This clonotype was picked up many times. The V call is TRBV5-1, the J call TRBJ2-7, with 9 nucleotides matching TRBD2. The CDR3 has 18 amino acids. With V trimmed by 4 bases and J by 6 bases, 20 bases remained unmatched. Germline V gene lookup returns CDR1 SGHRS and CDR2 YFSETQ. CDR3: CASSPGDSAGGQDGEQYF. In nucleotides, the CDR3 is TGCGCCAGCAGCCCTGGGGATTCGGCGGGGGGGCAGGATGGCGAGCAGTACTTC.